A selection of T cell receptor beta chains follows, all from one sample in a study of identical twins. From the 5' RACE reads, TCRdb called clonotypes with MiXCR, one entry per CDR3 protein. Among approximately 630,000 distinct CDR3 sequences listed, roughly 6.6% were seen once. These data were also filed under a second study, of yellow fever vaccine responses in identical twins.

Sequenced: PBMCs. All receptors derive from a woman younger than 35 in good health. The CDR3 runs from the conserved cysteine through the conserved F or W. A D gene is named only where the DNA matches it firmly. Expanded clones get a size class; other rows say once, few or many, or leave the size out.

few TRBJ1-6 NA TRBV7-8 CASSLAASSNSPLHF TGTGCCAGCAGCTTAGCGGCAAGTAGTAATTCACCCCTCCACTTT
NA TRBJ2-1 TRBD2 TRBV29-1 CSGKIAGGPYEQFF TGCAGCGGGAAAATAGCGGGAGGGCCCTATGAGCAGTTCTTC
few TRBJ2-1 NA TRBV24-1 CATSDSYTNYNEQFF TGTGCCACCAGTGACAGCTACACCAACTACAATGAGCAGTTCTTC
few TRBJ1-3 TRBD1 TRBV7-2 CASSLAGRQGGGNTIYF TGTGCCAGCAGCTTAGCCGGACGACAGGGAGGAGGAAACACCATATATTTT
few TRBJ1-2 NA TRBV7-9 CASSLIPEGGVGYTF TGTGCCAGCAGCTTAATTCCCGAAGGGGGTGTGGGCTACACCTTC
many TRBJ2-3 TRBD2 TRBV7-8 CASSKNGLASTNTQYF TGTGCCAGCAGCAAAAATGGACTAGCCAGCACGAATACGCAGTATTTT
many TRBJ2-3 NA TRBV24-1 CATSDPKGYSTDTQYF TGTGCCACCAGTGATCCCAAAGGGTACAGCACAGATACGCAGTATTTT
NA TRBJ1-5 NA TRBV6-1 CATTRGFSNQPQHF TGTGCCACTACGAGGGGATTCAGCAATCAGCCCCAGCATTTT
NA TRBJ2-7 TRBD2 TRBV7-3 CASSRPGLAGGWGSYEQYF TGTGCCAGCAGCCGGCCGGGACTAGCGGGAGGTTGGGGCTCCTACGAGCAGTACTTC
few TRBJ2-2 TRBD1 TRBV11-3 CASSSAGGTGELFF TGTGCCAGCAGCTCGGCAGGGGGAACCGGGGAGCTGTTTTTT